The 20 T cell receptor beta chains below were found in one sample sequenced in a study of CD8 T cells in Susac syndrome. An amount of RNA that ranged from about 0.45 to 1 ug was reverse transcribed with random hexamers. TCRdb reprocessed the immunoSEQ multiplex PCR reads with MiXCR, giving one entry per CDR3 protein. The sample includes some 120,000 distinct CDR3 sequences, 94% of them seen just once. Sequencing was performed on CD4+ T cells from PBMCs. The receptors come from a human donor in good health.

The chain combines TRBV18 with TRBJ2-1; D remains unclear. V lost 0 bases and J lost 5, with 14 bases in between. The germline CDR1 and CDR2 sequences are KGHSH and LQKENI. This CDR3 contains 16 residues. This CDR3 is CASSPPSTFMDNEQFF. The CDR3 nucleotides are TGTGCCAGCTCACCACCTAGTACGTTTATGGACAATGAGCAGTTCTTC.

V is TRBV24-1 and J is TRBJ2-2, with D unresolved. Germline values: CDR1 KGHDR, CDR2 SFDVKD. The CDR3 is 12 amino acids. V was trimmed by 9 bases and J by 2 bases, leaving 6 bases between them. CDR3 loop: CATGLNTGELFF. The CDR3, as DNA: TGTGCCACCGGCTTAAACACCGGGGAGCTGTTTTTT.

This sequence joins TRBV11-2 and TRBJ2-7, with D possibly being TRBD2 (7 bases). Per the germline V gene, CDR1 is SGHAT and CDR2 is FQNNGV. The V end lost 2 bases, the J end lost 0 bases, and 17 bases lay between the germline ends. There are 17 residues in the CDR3. The CDR3 DNA reads TGTGCCAGCAGCTTACCGGGGGGCGGTTCCGTCTCCTACGAGCAGTACTTC. This gives the protein CASSLPGGGSVSYEQYF.

The chain joins TRBV3-1 to TRBJ1-6; D ambiguous. Per the germline V gene, CDR1 is LGHDT and CDR2 is YNNKEL (reference sequence). Trimming took off 5 bases at V and 9 bases at J, with 8 bases between the two ends. The CDR3 has 12 residues. CDR3 residues: CASSADISPLHF. The CDR3 DNA sequence: TGTGCCAGCAGCGCCGATATTTCACCCCTCCACTTT.

The chain uses TRBV19 and TRBJ2-4, with D unclear. V was cut by 5 bases and J by 0 bases, with 8 bases left in between. The CDR3 extends over 14 amino acids. CDR1 and CDR2 (germline): LNHDA, SQIVND (reference sequence). The CDR3 sequence is CASSLGLAKNIQYF. The CDR3 nucleotides are TGTGCCAGTAGTTTAGGGTTAGCCAAAAACATTCAGTACTTC.

The genes are TRBV20-1 and TRBJ2-7; 7 bases map to TRBD2. With 2 bases clipped from V and 3 bases from J, the junction kept 19 bases outside the gene matches. The CDR3 is 18 amino acids. Germline assignment: CDR1 DFQATT and CDR2 SNEGSKA (reference sequence). The CDR3 region has the DNA TGCAGTGCTAGATCAACACTCAGGAGGGGAGGGGAGGGCTACGAGCAGTACTTC. It is translated as CSARSTLRRGGEGYEQYF.

This chain links TRBV6-2 or TRBV6-3 with TRBJ2-2, with 8 bases fitting TRBD2. Germline V gene data show CDR1 as MNHEY and CDR2 as SVGEGT. V lost 8 bases, J lost 6 bases, and 8 bases stayed unmatched. This CDR3 spans 14 amino acids. As DNA, the CDR3 is TGTGCCAGCCGGAGCGGGAGAGTAGCCGGGGAGCTGTTTTTT. It encodes CASRSGRVAGELFF.

V and J are TRBV18 and TRBJ1-2; 7 bases align to TRBD1. V gave up 3 bases and J gave up 6 bases; unmatched junction bases: 7. The germline V gene has CDR1 KGHSH and CDR2 LQKENI. CDR3 size: 14 residues. The CDR3 DNA reads TGTGCCAGCTCACCTATACAGGGGTCTGATGGCTACACCTTC. Protein product: CASSPIQGSDGYTF.

This CDR3 is CASSAVLAGGSEQYF. CDR3 coding DNA: TGTGCCAGCAGCGCCGTTCTAGCGGGAGGGTCCGAGCAGTACTTC. V is TRBV3-1 and J is TRBJ2-7; 12 nucleotides match TRBD2. In germline, CDR1 is LGHDT, CDR2 YNNKEL (reference sequence). The CDR3 runs 15 residues. Trimming cost V 5 bases and J 6 bases; bases outside gene matches: 8.

This clonotype is a singleton in its sample. V is TRBV7-2 and J is TRBJ2-5; D perhaps matches TRBD2 (5 bases). Germline-derived CDR1 and CDR2 are SGHTA and FQGNSA. The CDR3 is 13 residues long. Trimming removed 5 bases from V and 5 bases from J, with 12 bases in between. The CDR3 is CASSGLFGETQYF. CDR3 nucleotides: TGTGCCAGCAGCGGACTGTTTGGGGAGACCCAGTACTTC.

The V call is TRBV7-2, the J call TRBJ2-7, with TRBD2 identical over 12 bases. The CDR3 is 17 amino acids. Germline loops: CDR1 SGHTA, CDR2 FQGNSA. After removal of 1 base from V and 1 base from J, the junction contained 5 bases not matched to a gene. The CDR3 nucleotides read TGTGCCAGCAGCTTAGGACTAGCGGGGGAGATTTCCTACGAGCAGTACTTC. It translates to CASSLGLAGEISYEQYF. The variable domain in full, with the rest retrieved from reference TRBV7-2 and TRBJ2-7, is GAGVSQSPSNKVTEKGKDVELRCDPISGHTALYWYRQSLGQGLEFLIYFQGNSAPDKSGLPSDRFSAERTGGSVSTLTIQRTQQEDSAVYLCASSLGLAGEISYEQYFGPGTRLTVT.

J is TRBJ2-3 and V is TRBV10-3; 10 bases line up with TRBD2. The CDR3 sequence is 12 residues long. V lost 11 bases and J lost 4; bases outside the gene matches: 3. Germline V lookup: CDR1 ENHRY, CDR2 SYGVKD. CDR3 in amino acids: CAVAGGADTQYF. The CDR3 DNA is TGTGCCGTAGCGGGAGGAGCAGATACGCAGTATTTT.

The chain links TRBV19 to TRBJ2-2; no clear D gene. In germline, CDR1 is LNHDA, CDR2 SQIVND (reference sequence). The CDR3 length is 13 residues. V was shortened by 5 bases and J by 0 bases, with 4 bases between the two germline ends. The CDR3 coding sequence is TGTGCCAGTAGTCGGACGAACACCGGGGAGCTGTTTTTT. Translating it yields CASSRTNTGELFF.

The V and J genes are TRBV6-2 or TRBV6-3 and TRBJ2-1, with unresolved D. Germline lookup yields CDR1 MNHEY and CDR2 SVGEGT. The CDR3 contains 12 residues. Trimming removed 0 bases at V and 9 bases at J, with 6 bases between. The CDR3 region is CASSYSAPEQFF. The CDR3 DNA sequence: TGTGCCAGCAGTTACTCAGCACCTGAGCAGTTCTTC.

This chain uses TRBV2 with TRBJ2-2; D uncertain. Trimming took off 6 bases at V and 7 bases at J, with 9 bases between the two ends. This CDR3 has 12 residues. The germline V gene has CDR1 SNHLY and CDR2 FYNNEI. The CDR3 loop reads CASRRDGGELFF. The CDR3 DNA is TGTGCCAGCAGGCGCGACGGCGGGGAGCTGTTTTTT.

The gene calls are TRBV3-1 and TRBJ1-1; D is unresolved. V was trimmed by 4 bases and J by 6 bases, leaving 12 bases between them. The CDR3 spans 13 residues. Germline lookup yields CDR1 LGHDT and CDR2 YNNKEL (reference sequence). The CDR3 reads CASSLSTEPEAFF. In DNA, the CDR3 is TGTGCCAGCAGCCTTTCAACCGAGCCTGAAGCTTTCTTT.

The chain employs TRBV5-1 and TRBJ2-1, with a tentative D call TRBD2 (6 bases). The CDR3 contains 14 residues. Trimming took 2 bases from V and 7 from J, leaving 13 bases between them. From germline, CDR1 is SGHRS and CDR2 YFSETQ. CDR3 nucleotide sequence: TGCGCCAGCAGCTTAATGGAGGGTTGGAATGAGCAGTTCTTC. Its protein product is CASSLMEGWNEQFF.

The rearrangement uses TRBV7-2 and TRBJ2-7, with D possibly matching TRBD2 (6 bases). The CDR3 is made up of 15 amino acids. The V end was cut by 3 bases, the J end by 5 bases, with 17 bases between. The germline gives CDR1 SGHTA, CDR2 FQGNSA. DNA of the CDR3: TGTGCCAGCAGCTTCGTACTGGAGGGTATCCACGAGCAGTACTTC. Its translation is CASSFVLEGIHEQYF.

This clonotype has only one observation. J is TRBJ2-2 and V is TRBV20-1; D may correspond to TRBD1 or TRBD2 (6 bases each). The CDR3 runs to 16 residues. V was cut by 0 bases and J by 0 bases, with 11 bases left in between. Germline assignment: CDR1 DFQATT and CDR2 SNEGSKA (reference sequence). The CDR3 DNA follows: TGCAGTGCTAGAGATCCGGGGGCTACGAACACCGGGGAGCTGTTTTTT. The encoded protein is CSARDPGATNTGELFF.

The chain couples TRBV7-9 to TRBJ1-4, with 12 bases fitting TRBD1. Per the germline V gene, CDR1 is SEHNR and CDR2 is FQNEAQ (reference sequence). V lost 3 bases to trimming and J lost 6 bases; unmatched junction nucleotides: 11. The CDR3 loop spans 18 amino acids. The CDR3 sequence is CASSLAGTGGLSHEKLFF. The CDR3 DNA sequence: TGTGCCAGCAGCTTGGCCGGGACAGGGGGCTTATCGCATGAAAAACTGTTTTTT.